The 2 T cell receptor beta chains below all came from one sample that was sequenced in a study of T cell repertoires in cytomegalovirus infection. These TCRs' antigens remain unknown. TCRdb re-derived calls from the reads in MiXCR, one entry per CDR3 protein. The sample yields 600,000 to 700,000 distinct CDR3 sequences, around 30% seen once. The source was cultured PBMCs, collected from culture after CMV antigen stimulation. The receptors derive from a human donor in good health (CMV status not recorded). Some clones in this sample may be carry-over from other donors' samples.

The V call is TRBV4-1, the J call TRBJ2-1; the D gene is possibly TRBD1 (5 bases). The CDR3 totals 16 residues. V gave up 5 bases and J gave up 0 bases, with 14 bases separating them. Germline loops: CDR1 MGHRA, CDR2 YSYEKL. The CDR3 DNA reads TGCGCCAGCAGCTCCACAGGAGCCAGCTCCTACAATGAGCAGTTCTTC. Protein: CASSSTGASSYNEQFF.

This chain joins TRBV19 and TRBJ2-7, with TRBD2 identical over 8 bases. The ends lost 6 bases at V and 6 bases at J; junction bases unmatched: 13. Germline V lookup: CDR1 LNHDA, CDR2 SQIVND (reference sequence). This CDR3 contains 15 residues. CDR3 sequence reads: CASSPSASGFREQYF. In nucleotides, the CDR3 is TGTGCCAGTAGCCCATCGGCTAGCGGGTTTCGCGAGCAGTACTTC.